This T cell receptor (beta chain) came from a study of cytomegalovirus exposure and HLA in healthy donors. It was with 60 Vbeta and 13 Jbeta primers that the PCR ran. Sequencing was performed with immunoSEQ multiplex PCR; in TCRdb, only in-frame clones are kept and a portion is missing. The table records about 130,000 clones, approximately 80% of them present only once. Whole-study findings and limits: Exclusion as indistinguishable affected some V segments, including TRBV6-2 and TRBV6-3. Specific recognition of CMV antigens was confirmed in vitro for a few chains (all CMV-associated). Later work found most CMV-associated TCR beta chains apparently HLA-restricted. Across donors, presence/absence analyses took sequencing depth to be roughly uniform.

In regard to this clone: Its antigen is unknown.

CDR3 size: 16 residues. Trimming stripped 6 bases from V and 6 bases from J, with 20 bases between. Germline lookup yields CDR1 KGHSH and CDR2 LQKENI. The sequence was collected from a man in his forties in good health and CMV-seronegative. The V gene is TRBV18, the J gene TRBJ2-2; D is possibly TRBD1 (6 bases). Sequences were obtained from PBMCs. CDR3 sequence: CASSRGSSPFPGELFF. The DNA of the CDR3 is TGTGCCAGCTCTAGGGGGAGCAGCCCTTTTCCCGGGGAGCTGTTTTTT.